The entry below describes one T cell receptor (beta chain). Spiking each PCR with synthetic TCR analog templates was performed. Sequencing used immunoSEQ multiplex PCR; TCRdb keeps in-frame clones, though not all of them. The sample shows around 110,000 clones, roughly 89% of them seen only once. This sample was taken from a study of PD-L1 blockade in urothelial cancer. Study at large: Enrolled patients had been treated previously with 0 to 3 chemotherapy regimens. Specimens of blood held a median count of roughly 140,000 T cells.

Germline trimming cut 4 bases from V and 4 bases from J; bases unmatched to any gene: 9. The CDR3 is made up of 16 amino acids. The germline gives CDR1 MNHEY, CDR2 SMNVEV (reference sequence). The time point: peripheral blood 6 weeks after treatment start. There were between 1 and 8 samples from each patient, taken pretreatment and on-treatment. The sequencing here drew on PBMCs, taken around atezolizumab (anti-PD-L1) treatment. The chain joins TRBV27 to TRBJ2-7, with 11 bases aligning to TRBD2. The TCR originated in a man in his sixties with urothelial cancer. The CDR3 here is CASSSQTSGKRYEQYF. The DNA for the CDR3 is TGTGCCAGCAGTTCCCAGACTAGCGGGAAGAGGTACGAGCAGTACTTC.